Sequencing of this T cell receptor beta chain was carried out in a study of OX40 agonist ivuxolimab in advanced cancers. The germline CDR1 and CDR2 sequences are SGHRS and YFSETQ. This CDR3 has 12 residues. Trimming left V 4 bases short and J 8 bases short, with 12 bases between. Using immunoSEQ multiplex PCR, the repertoire was profiled, and TCRdb retains in-frame clones only, with some absent. The sample has tens of thousands of clones, 91% seen once; the top ten hold roughly 9.4%. The material sequenced was CD4+ or CD8+ T cells sorted from blood, taken in a trial of the OX40 agonist ivuxolimab. The rearrangement joins TRBV5-1 to TRBJ1-2; D is uncertain. This TCR came from an adult with an advanced solid tumor such as melanoma, head and neck, liver or kidney cancer. CDR3 residues: CASSPDGKGYTF. The CDR3 DNA sequence: TGCGCCAGCAGCCCGGACGGGAAAGGCTACACCTTC.